A selection of T cell receptor beta chains follows, all from one sample in a study of CD8 T cells in Susac syndrome. Each CDR3 protein is one row after TCRdb ran MiXCR on the immunoSEQ multiplex PCR reads. The data contain around 100,000 distinct CDR3 sequences, nearly 97% of them singletons. Material for sequencing was CD8+ T cells from PBMCs. The receptors were sampled from a human donor with Susac syndrome. CDR3s include the opening cysteine and the closing phenylalanine or tryptophan. The D gene is left open where the match is weak. Where a row states a size, it is once, few, many or the class of an expanded clone; other rows omit it.

cdr3_aa: CASSTDSKTDTQYF
cdr3_nt: TGTGCCAGCAGCACGGACAGCAAGACAGATACGCAGTATTTT
j_call: TRBJ2-3
d_call: .
v_call: TRBV5-6
clone_size: once

cdr3_aa: CASSEGLIDEQYF
cdr3_nt: TGTGCCAGTAGTGAAGGACTTATCGACGAGCAGTACTTC
j_call: TRBJ2-7
d_call: .
v_call: TRBV19
clone_size: once

cdr3_aa: CATSDTYRVRQYF
cdr3_nt: TGTGCCACCAGTGACACATACAGGGTAAGGCAGTACTTC
j_call: TRBJ2-7
d_call: .
v_call: TRBV24-1
clone_size: once

cdr3_aa: CATSDPLQGNYGYTF
cdr3_nt: TGTGCCACCAGTGACCCTCTACAGGGTAACTATGGCTACACCTTC
j_call: TRBJ1-2
d_call: .
v_call: TRBV24-1
clone_size: .

cdr3_aa: CASRSIAGHTDTQYF
cdr3_nt: TGTGCCAGCAGGTCCATAGCGGGACACACAGATACGCAGTATTTT
j_call: TRBJ2-3
d_call: TRBD2
v_call: TRBV27
clone_size: .

cdr3_aa: CATHGGAGAPLNEQFF
cdr3_nt: TGTGCCACCCACGGGGGGGCGGGAGCCCCCCTCAATGAGCAGTTCTTC
j_call: TRBJ2-1
d_call: TRBD2
v_call: TRBV4-2
clone_size: .

cdr3_aa: CATSRTQTLSQYF
cdr3_nt: TGTGCCACCAGCAGGACTCAGACCCTGTCGCAGTATTTT
j_call: TRBJ2-3
d_call: .
v_call: TRBV15
clone_size: .

cdr3_aa: CASSAGGSGAEKLFF
cdr3_nt: TGTGCCAGCAGCGCGGGGGGGTCCGGAGCTGAAAAACTGTTTTTT
j_call: TRBJ1-4
d_call: .
v_call: TRBV9
clone_size: .

cdr3_aa: CASSQDTFFSYEQYF
cdr3_nt: TGCGCCAGCAGCCAGGACACCTTCTTCTCCTACGAGCAGTACTTC
j_call: TRBJ2-7
d_call: .
v_call: TRBV23-1
clone_size: .

cdr3_aa: CATSDGQLREQYF
cdr3_nt: TGTGCCACCAGTGATGGACAGCTGCGCGAGCAGTACTTC
j_call: TRBJ2-7
d_call: .
v_call: TRBV24-1
clone_size: .

cdr3_aa: CASSNESGSYNEQFF
cdr3_nt: TGTGCCAGCAGCAATGAATCGGGGTCCTACAATGAGCAGTTCTTC
j_call: TRBJ2-1
d_call: .
v_call: TRBV21-1
clone_size: .

cdr3_aa: CASSPEASPAETQYF
cdr3_nt: TGTGCCAGCAGTCCGGAGGCCTCTCCGGCAGAGACCCAGTACTTC
j_call: TRBJ2-5
d_call: .
v_call: TRBV7-6
clone_size: .

cdr3_aa: CSARTGTSDHEQYF
cdr3_nt: TGCAGTGCTAGAACCGGGACTAGCGATCACGAGCAGTACTTC
j_call: TRBJ2-7
d_call: TRBD2
v_call: TRBV20-1
clone_size: .

cdr3_aa: CSASLPRGPYEQYF
cdr3_nt: TGCAGTGCTAGTCTCCCTCGGGGACCCTACGAGCAGTACTTC
j_call: TRBJ2-7
d_call: .
v_call: TRBV20-1
clone_size: .

cdr3_aa: CSARLTAGYEQYF
cdr3_nt: TGCAGCGCTCGTCTAACGGCTGGGTACGAGCAGTACTTC
j_call: TRBJ2-7
d_call: .
v_call: TRBV29-1
clone_size: .

cdr3_aa: CASSTSPDRSPYEQYF
cdr3_nt: TGTGCCAGCAGCACCTCACCCGACAGGTCCCCCTACGAGCAGTACTTC
j_call: TRBJ2-7
d_call: .
v_call: TRBV28
clone_size: .

cdr3_aa: CASSQVRGSEPQHF
cdr3_nt: TGCGCCAGCAGCCAAGTTAGGGGGTCCGAGCCCCAGCATTTT
j_call: TRBJ1-5
d_call: .
v_call: TRBV4-1
clone_size: .